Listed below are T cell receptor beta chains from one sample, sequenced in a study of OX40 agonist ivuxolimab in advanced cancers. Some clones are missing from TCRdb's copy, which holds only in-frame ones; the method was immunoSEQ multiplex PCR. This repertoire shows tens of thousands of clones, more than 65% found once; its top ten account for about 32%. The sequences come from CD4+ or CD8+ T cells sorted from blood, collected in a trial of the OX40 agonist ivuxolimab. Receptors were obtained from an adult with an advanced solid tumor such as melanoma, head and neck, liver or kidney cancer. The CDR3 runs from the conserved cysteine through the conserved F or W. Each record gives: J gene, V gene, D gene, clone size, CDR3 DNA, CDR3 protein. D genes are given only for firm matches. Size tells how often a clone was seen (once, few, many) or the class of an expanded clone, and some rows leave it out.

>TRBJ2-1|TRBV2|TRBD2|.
TGTGCCAGCAGGGGCAGCGGGGGGCCCTCCTACAATGAGCAGTTCTTC
CASRGSGGPSYNEQFF
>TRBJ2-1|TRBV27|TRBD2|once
TGTGCCAGCAAGCTTGCGGGAGGGGCTGAGCAGTTCTTC
CASKLAGGAEQFF
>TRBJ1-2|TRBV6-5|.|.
TGTGCCAGCAGTCTCGGTTTAGGTGGCTATGGCTACACCTTC
CASSLGLGGYGYTF
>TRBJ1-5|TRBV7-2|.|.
TGTGCCAGCAGCCGGCGGGTGGATCAGCCCCAGCATTTT
CASSRRVDQPQHF
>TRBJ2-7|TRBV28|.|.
TGTGCCAGCAGCCCAGACCGCTACGAGCAGTACTTC
CASSPDRYEQYF
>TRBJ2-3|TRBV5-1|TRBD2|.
TGCGCCAGCAGAAGTTGGGGGAGGGCGGGCACAGATACGCAGTATTTT
CASRSWGRAGTDTQYF
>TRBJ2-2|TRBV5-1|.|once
TGCGCCAGCAGACAGACTTGGGGGAACACCGGGGAGCTGTTTTTT
CASRQTWGNTGELFF
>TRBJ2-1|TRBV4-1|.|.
TGCGCCAGCAGATTGGGCAGGGGATACAATGAGCAGTTCTTC
CASRLGRGYNEQFF
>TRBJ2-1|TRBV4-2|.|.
TGTGCCAGCAGCCTCGACTACGAGCAGTTCTTC
CASSLDYEQFF
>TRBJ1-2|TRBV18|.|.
TGTGCCAGCTCAACCGGGGACGGCTATGGCTACACCTTC
CASSTGDGYGYTF
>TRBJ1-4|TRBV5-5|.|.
TGTGCCAGCAGCCTGGAAAGGCCGGGTACAACTAATGAAAAACTGTTTTTT
CASSLERPGTTNEKLFF
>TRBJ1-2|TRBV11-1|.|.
TGTGCCAGCAGCTTAGAGATCGCCCATGGCTACACCTTC
CASSLEIAHGYTF
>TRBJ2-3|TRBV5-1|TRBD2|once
TGCGCCAGCAGATCGAGCGGGGGGCTTAGCACAGATACGCAGTATTTT
CASRSSGGLSTDTQYF
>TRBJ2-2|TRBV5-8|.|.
TGTGCCAGCAGCTTGGGGCTTAGGACCGGGGAGCTGTTTTTT
CASSLGLRTGELFF
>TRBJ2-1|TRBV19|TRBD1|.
TGTGCCAGTAGTAAACCCCTCGGACAGGGAAAAGCCGCTGGGCAGTTCTTC
CASSKPLGQGKAAGQFF
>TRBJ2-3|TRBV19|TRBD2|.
TGTGCCAGTAGTACCTGGGAGGGAAAGGGCAATCAGCCCCAGTATTTT
CASSTWEGKGNQPQYF
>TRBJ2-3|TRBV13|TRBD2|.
TGTGCCAGCAGCTTAAGTAGCGGGGGAGATACGCAGTATTTT
CASSLSSGGDTQYF
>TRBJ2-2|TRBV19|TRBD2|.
TGTGCCAGTCTACCGGGGACTAGCGGGAGGTCGAACACCGGGGAGCTGTTTTTT
CASLPGTSGRSNTGELFF
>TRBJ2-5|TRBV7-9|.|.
TGTGCCAGCAGCTTAGGGGTCCAAGAGACCCAGTACTTC
CASSLGVQETQYF
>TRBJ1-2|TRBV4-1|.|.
TGCGCCAGCAGCCAAGAGGGCTTAAACTATGGCTACACCTTC
CASSQEGLNYGYTF
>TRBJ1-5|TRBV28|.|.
TGTGCCAGCAGGCCGGGCCCCTATCAGCCCCAGCATTTT
CASRPGPYQPQHF
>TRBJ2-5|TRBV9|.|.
TGTGCCAGCAGCTCCCGACCGAACGACGGGGAGACCCAGTACTTC
CASSSRPNDGETQYF
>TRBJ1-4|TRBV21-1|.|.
TGTGCCAGCAGCAAAGACAGTGAGTTGGCAGGCCCCTCAACTAATGAAAAACTGTTTTTT
CASSKDSELAGPSTNEKLFF
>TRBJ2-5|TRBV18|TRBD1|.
TGTGCCAGCTCACCCTATGGCGGACAGGTTATTAAGCAAGAGACCCAGTACTTC
CASSPYGGQVIKQETQYF
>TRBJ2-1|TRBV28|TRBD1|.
TGTGCCAGCAGAGGACAGGACAGGGGCTACAATGAGCAGTTCTTC
CASRGQDRGYNEQFF
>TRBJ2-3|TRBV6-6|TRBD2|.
TGTGCCAGCATTGTAGCGGGGGGGCTGAATACGCAGTATTTT
CASIVAGGLNTQYF
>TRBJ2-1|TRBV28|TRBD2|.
TGTGCCAGCAGAAAAGGACTAGCGGGGCCCTACAATGAGCAGTTCTTC
CASRKGLAGPYNEQFF
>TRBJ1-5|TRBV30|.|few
TGTGCCTGGTCACAGAATAGCAATCAGCCCCAGCATTTT
CAWSQNSNQPQHF
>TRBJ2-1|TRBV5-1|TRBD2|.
TGCGCCAGCAGCTTAACAGCGGGAGGAAGCAATGAGCAGTTCTTC
CASSLTAGGSNEQFF
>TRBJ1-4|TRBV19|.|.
TGTGCCAGTAGCTCTGGGCACGAAAAACTGTTTTTT
CASSSGHEKLFF
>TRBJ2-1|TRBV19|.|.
TGTGCCAGTAGCCGGATCGTAGGCTCCTACAATGAGCAGTTCTTC
CASSRIVGSYNEQFF
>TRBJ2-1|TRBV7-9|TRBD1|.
TGTGCCAGCAGCACGGGACAGGGAAAAAACAATGAGCAGTTCTTC
CASSTGQGKNNEQFF
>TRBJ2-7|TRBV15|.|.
TGTGCCACCAGCAGAGGTGGATCCCCCTACGAGCAGTACTTC
CATSRGGSPYEQYF
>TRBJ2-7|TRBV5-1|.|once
TGCGCCAGCAGCCGGACCGGGCCTCCCTACGAGCAGTACTTC
CASSRTGPPYEQYF
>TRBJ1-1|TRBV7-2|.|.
TGTGCCAGCAGCTCACGTCGGACCGTCAGTTTTGATAACACTGAAGCTTTCTTT
CASSSRRTVSFDNTEAFF
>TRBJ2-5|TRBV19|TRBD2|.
TGTGCCAGTAGTATAGCTTCTAGCGGGAGTTCTGAGACCCAGTACTTC
CASSIASSGSSETQYF
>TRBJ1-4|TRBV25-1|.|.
TGTGCCAGCAGTGTAGAACAGGGAAGCAATGAAAAACTGTTTTTT
CASSVEQGSNEKLFF
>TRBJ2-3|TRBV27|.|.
TGTGCCAGCAGTTTAGCTGGGACTGCACAGTATTTT
CASSLAGTAQYF
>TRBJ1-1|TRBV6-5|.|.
TGTGCCAGCAGCCCGACGCCAGGAGTCCGGACTGAAGCTTTCTTT
CASSPTPGVRTEAFF
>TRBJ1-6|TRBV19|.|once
TGTGCCAGTAGTATAGAACAGTATAATTCACCCCTCCACTTT
CASSIEQYNSPLHF